This T cell receptor (beta chain) was sequenced for a study of OX40 agonist ivuxolimab in advanced cancers. Data came from immunoSEQ multiplex PCR; TCRdb stores just in-frame clones and leaves some out. Found here are about 95,000 clones, approximately 85% of them singletons; the top ten hold 3.5% to 4%. The V segment lost 3 bases and the J segment 9 bases; nucleotides outside the gene matches: 14. The germline CDR1 and CDR2 sequences are SGHDN and FVKESK. The CDR3 is 15 amino acids. The sequence was collected from an adult with an advanced solid tumor such as melanoma, head and neck, liver or kidney cancer. Specimen: CD4+ or CD8+ T cells sorted from blood, collected in a trial of the OX40 agonist ivuxolimab. The genes are TRBV14 and TRBJ2-7; the match to TRBD2 covers 7 bases. This CDR3 reads CASSQGRLAERVQYF. The CDR3 coding sequence is TGTGCCAGCAGCCAGGGGAGACTAGCAGAAAGGGTGCAGTACTTC.